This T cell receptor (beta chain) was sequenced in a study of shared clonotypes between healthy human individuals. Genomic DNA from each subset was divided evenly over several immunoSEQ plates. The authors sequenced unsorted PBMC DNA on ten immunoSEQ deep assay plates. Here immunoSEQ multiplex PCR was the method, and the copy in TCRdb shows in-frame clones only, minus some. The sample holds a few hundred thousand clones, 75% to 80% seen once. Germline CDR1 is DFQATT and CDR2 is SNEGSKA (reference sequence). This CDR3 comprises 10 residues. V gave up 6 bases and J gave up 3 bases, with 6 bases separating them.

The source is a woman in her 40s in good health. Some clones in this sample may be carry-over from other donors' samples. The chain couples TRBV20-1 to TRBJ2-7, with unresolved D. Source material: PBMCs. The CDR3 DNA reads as TGCAGTGCCCTCGACTACGAGCAGTACTTC. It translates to CSALDYEQYF.